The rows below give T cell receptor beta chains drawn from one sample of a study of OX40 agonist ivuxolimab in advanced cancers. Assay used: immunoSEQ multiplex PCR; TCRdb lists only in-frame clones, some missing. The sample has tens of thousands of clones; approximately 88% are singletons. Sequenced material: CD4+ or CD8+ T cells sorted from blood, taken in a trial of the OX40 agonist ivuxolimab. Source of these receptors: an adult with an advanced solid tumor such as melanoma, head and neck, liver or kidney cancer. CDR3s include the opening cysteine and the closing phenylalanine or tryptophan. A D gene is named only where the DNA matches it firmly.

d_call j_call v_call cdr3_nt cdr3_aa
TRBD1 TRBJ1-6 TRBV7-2 TGTGCCAGCAGTTCGGGACAGGCACATAATTCACCCCTCCACTTT CASSSGQAHNSPLHF
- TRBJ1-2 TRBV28 TGTGCCAGCAGTCGCGGGGGCTATGGCTACACCTTC CASSRGGYGYTF
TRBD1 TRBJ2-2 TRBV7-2 TGTGCCAGCAGACCTACCGGGACAGGGAACACCGGGGAGCTGTTTTTT CASRPTGTGNTGELFF
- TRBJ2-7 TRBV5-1 TGCGCCAGCAGCTTCTCCCCGGCCTCCTACGAGCAGTACTTC CASSFSPASYEQYF
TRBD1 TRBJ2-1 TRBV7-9 TGTGCCAGCAGTTGGGGACAGCTTAATGAGCAGTTCTTC CASSWGQLNEQFF
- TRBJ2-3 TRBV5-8 TGTGCCAGCAGCTTTCATCAGGGTGGCTCCACAGATACGCAGTATTTT CASSFHQGGSTDTQYF
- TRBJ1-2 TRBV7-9 TGTGCCAGCAGCGGGACGGCTAACTATGGCTACACCTTC CASSGTANYGYTF
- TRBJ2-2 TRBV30 TGTGCCTGGAAGGACTGGAACACCGGGGAGCTGTTTTTT CAWKDWNTGELFF
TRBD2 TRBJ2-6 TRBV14 TGTGCCAGCAGCCAAGAAAAGCGGGGGGCCGTCTCTGGGGCCAACGTCCTGACTTTC CASSQEKRGAVSGANVLTF
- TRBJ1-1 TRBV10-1 TGCGCCAGCAGTGGGACGGCGAACACTGAAGCTTTCTTT CASSGTANTEAFF
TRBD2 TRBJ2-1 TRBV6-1 TGTGCCAGCAGTGAATCGAGCGGGAGGGCCCGGGAGCAGTTCTTC CASSESSGRAREQFF
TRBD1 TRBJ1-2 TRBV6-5 TGTGCCAGCAGTTACGAGGCAGGGGGCTATGGCTACACCTTC CASSYEAGGYGYTF
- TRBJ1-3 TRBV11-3 TGTGCCAGCAGGAAAACAGGCGAGGGAAACACCATATATTTT CASRKTGEGNTIYF
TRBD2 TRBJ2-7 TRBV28 TGTGCCAGCAGTTTTGCGGGAGAACGGCACGAGCAGTACTTC CASSFAGERHEQYF
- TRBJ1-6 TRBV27 TGTGCCAGCAGTTTCGACCCCCAGGGAACGTATAATTCACCCCTCCACTTT CASSFDPQGTYNSPLHF
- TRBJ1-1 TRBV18 TGTGCCAGCTCACTCTCAGGGAGGACTGAAGCTTTCTTT CASSLSGRTEAFF